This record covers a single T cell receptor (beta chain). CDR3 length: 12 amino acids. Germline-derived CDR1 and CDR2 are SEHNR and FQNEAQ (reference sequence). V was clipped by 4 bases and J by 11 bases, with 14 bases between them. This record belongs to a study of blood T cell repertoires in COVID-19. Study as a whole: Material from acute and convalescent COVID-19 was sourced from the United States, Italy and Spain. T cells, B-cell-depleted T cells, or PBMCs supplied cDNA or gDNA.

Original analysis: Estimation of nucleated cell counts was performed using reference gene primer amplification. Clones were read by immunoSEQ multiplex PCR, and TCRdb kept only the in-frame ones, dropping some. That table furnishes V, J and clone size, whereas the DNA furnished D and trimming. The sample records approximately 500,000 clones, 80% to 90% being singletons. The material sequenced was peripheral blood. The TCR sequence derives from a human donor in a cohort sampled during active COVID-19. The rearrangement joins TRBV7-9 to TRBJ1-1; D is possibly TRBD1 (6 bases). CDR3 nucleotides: TGTGCCAGCAGCTATCCCGGGGGGCAGGCTTTCTTT. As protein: CASSYPGGQAFF.